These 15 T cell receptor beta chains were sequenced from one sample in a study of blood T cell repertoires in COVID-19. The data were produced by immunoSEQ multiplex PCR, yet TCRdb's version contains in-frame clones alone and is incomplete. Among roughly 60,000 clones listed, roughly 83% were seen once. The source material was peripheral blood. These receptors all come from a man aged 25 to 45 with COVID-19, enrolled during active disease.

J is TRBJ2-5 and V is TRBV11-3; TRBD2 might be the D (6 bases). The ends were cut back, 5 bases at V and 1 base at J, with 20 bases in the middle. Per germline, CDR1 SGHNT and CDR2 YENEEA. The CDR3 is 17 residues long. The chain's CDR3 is CASSTHRNDGGQETQYF. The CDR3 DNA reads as TGTGCCAGCAGCACCCACCGCAACGACGGGGGCCAAGAGACCCAGTACTTC.

Here the CDR3 DNA reads TGTGCCAGCAGCGCCCTCGGACTAGCGGCACAACCTTATTTT. Amino acid sequence: CASSALGLAAQPYF. This sequence joins TRBV9 and TRBJ2-3, with 10 bases matching TRBD2. Trimming cost V 3 bases and J 15 bases; bases outside gene matches: 13. This CDR3 is built from 14 residues. The germline V gene encodes CDR1 SGDLS and CDR2 YYNGEE.

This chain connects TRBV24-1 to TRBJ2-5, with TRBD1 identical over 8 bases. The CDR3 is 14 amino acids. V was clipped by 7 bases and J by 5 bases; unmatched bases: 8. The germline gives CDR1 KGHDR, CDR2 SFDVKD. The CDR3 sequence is CATSQQTGEETQYF. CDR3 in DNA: TGTGCCACCAGCCAACAGACAGGGGAGGAGACCCAGTACTTC.

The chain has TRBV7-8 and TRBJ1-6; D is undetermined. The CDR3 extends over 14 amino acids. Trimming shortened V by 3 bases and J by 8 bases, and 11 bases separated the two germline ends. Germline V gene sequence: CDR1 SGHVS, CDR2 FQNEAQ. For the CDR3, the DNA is TGTGCCAGCAGCTTGGGCTCTTGGGATTCACCCCTCCACTTT. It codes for CASSLGSWDSPLHF. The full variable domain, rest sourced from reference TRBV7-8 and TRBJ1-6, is GAGVSQSPRYKVAKRGQDVALRCDPISGHVSLFWYQQALGQGPEFLTYFQNEAQLDKSGLPSDRFFAERPEGSVSTLKIQRTQQEDSAVYLCASSLGSWDSPLHFGNGTRLTVT.

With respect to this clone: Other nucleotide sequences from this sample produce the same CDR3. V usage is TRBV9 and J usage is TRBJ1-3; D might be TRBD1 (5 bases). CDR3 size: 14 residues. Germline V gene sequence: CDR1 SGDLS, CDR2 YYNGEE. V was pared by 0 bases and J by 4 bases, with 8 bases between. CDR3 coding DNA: TGTGCCAGCAGCGTAGGGCAGGGAGGAAACACCATATATTTT. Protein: CASSVGQGGNTIYF.

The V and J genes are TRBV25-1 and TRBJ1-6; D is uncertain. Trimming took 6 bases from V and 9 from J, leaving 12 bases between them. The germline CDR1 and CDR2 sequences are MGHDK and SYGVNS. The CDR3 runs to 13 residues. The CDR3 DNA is TGTGCCAGCAGCGGAGGTTCAAGTTCACCCCTCCACTTT. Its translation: CASSGGSSSPLHF.

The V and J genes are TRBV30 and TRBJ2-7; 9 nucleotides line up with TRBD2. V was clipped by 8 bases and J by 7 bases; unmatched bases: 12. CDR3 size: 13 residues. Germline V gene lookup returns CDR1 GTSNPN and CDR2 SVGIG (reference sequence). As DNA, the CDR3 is TGTGCCCTAGGCGGGAGGGCCTATCGGGAGCAGTACTTC. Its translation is CALGGRAYREQYF.

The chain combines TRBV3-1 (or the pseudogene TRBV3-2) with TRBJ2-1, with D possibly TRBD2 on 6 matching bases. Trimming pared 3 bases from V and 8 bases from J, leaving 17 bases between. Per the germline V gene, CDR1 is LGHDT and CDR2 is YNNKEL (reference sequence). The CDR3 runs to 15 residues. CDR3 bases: TGTGCCAGCAGCCAGGAACTGACTAGTTCGTATGAGCAGTTCTTC. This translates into CASSQELTSSYEQFF.

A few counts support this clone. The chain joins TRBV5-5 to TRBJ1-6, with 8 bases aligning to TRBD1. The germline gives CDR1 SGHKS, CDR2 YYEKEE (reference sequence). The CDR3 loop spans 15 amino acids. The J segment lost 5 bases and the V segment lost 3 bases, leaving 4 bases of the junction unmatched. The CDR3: CASSSSTGDNSPLHF. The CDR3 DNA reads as TGTGCCAGCAGCTCCTCGACAGGGGATAATTCACCCCTCCACTTT.

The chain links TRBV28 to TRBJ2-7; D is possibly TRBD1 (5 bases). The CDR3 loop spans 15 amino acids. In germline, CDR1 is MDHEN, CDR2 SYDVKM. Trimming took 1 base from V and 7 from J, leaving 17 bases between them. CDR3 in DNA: TGTGCCAGCAGTTTATTAGACAGTCTAGGGCTTGAGCAGTACTTC. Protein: CASSLLDSLGLEQYF.

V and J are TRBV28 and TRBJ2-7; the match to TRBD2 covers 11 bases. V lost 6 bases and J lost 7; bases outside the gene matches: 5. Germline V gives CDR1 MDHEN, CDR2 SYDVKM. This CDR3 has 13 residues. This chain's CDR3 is CASRLAGEIEQYF. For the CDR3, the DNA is TGTGCCAGCAGACTAGCGGGAGAAATTGAGCAGTACTTC.

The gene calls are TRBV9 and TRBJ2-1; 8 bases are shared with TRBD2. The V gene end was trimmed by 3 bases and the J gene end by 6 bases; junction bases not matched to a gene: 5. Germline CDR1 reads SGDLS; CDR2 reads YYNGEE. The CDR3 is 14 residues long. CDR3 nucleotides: TGTGCCAGCAGCGCGGAAGCGGGAGCCAATGAGCAGTTCTTC. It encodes CASSAEAGANEQFF. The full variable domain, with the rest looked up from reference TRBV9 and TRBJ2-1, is DSGVTQTPKHLITATGQRVTLRCSPRSGDLSVYWYQQSLDQGLQFLIQYYNGEERAKGNILERFSAQQFPDLHSELNLSSLELGDSALYFCASSAEAGANEQFFGPGTRLTVL.

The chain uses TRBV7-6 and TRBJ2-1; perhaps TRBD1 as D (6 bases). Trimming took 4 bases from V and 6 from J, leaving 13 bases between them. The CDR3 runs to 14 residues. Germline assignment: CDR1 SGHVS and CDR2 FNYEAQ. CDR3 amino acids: CASSSYKGGNEQFF. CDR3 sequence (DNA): TGTGCCAGCAGCTCCTATAAAGGGGGCAATGAGCAGTTCTTC.

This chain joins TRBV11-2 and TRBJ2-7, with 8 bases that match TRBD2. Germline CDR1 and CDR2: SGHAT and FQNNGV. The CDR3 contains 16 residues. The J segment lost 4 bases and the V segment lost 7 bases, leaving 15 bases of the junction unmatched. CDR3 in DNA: TGTGCCAGCAACTCCGGGGGGGGTGCGCCGTCGTACGAGCAGTACTTC. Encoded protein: CASNSGGGAPSYEQYF.

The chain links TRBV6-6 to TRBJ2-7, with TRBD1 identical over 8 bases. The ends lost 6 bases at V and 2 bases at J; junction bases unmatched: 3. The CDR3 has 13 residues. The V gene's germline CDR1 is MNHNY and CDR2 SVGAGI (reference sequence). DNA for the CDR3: TGTGCCAGCAGCCGACAGGGGACCTACGAGCAGTACTTC. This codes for CASSRQGTYEQYF.